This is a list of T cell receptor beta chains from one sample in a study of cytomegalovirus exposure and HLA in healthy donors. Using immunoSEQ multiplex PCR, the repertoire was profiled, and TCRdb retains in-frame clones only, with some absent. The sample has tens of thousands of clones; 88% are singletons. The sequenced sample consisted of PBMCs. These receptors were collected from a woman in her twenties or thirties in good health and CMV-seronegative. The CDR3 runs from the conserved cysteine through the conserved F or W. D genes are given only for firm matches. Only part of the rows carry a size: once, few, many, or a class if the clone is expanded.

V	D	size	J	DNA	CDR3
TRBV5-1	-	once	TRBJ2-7	TGCGCCAGCAGCTTGGCAACTTCCTACGAGCAGTACTTC	CASSLATSYEQYF
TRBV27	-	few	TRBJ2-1	TGTGCCAGCAGTTTAGCCGCCGGGAGCTCCTACAATGAGCAGTTCTTC	CASSLAAGSSYNEQFF
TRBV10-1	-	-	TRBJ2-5	TGCGCCAGCAGTGAGAGATGGCCTCTAGCGTACCAAGAGACCCAGTACTTC	CASSERWPLAYQETQYF
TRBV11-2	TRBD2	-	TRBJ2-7	TGTGCCAGCAGCCCCCGGGGGGGGGCCGGCCTCAACCACGAGCAGTACTTC	CASSPRGGAGLNHEQYF
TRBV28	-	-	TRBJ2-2	TGTGCCAGCAACCAGCAGGACTACACCGGGGAGCTGTTTTTT	CASNQQDYTGELFF
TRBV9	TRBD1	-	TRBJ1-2	TGTGCCAGCAGCGGGGGACAGGGGCCCGAGGGCTACACCTTC	CASSGGQGPEGYTF
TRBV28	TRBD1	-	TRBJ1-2	TGTGCCAGCAGTTCAGCCGGGACAGATTCCTATGGCTACACCTTC	CASSSAGTDSYGYTF
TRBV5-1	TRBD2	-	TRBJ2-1	TGCGCCAGCAATCCGGGACTAGCCCACAATGAGCAGTTCTTC	CASNPGLAHNEQFF
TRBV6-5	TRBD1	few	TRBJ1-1	TGTGCCAGCAGACAAAAAGGGGGCCAGAACACTGAAGCTTTCTTT	CASRQKGGQNTEAFF
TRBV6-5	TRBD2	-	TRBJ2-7	TGTGCCAGCAGTTACCGGGTAGCGGGAGAGCAGTACTTC	CASSYRVAGEQYF
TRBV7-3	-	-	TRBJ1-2	TGTGCCAGCAGCTTAACAACAGCTAATGGCTACACCTTC	CASSLTTANGYTF
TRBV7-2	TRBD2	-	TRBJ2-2	TGTGCCAGCAGCTTGAGACTAGCGGGTGGCGGGGAGCTGTTTTTT	CASSLRLAGGGELFF
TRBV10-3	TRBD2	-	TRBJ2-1	TGTGCCATCAGGGGGACTAGATCCCGGGATGAGCAGTTCTTC	CAIRGTRSRDEQFF